The TCR beta chain described here comes from a study of cytomegalovirus exposure and HLA in healthy donors. This clone was observed a handful of times. PCR used 60 Vbeta primers and 13 Jbeta primers. Clones were sequenced by immunoSEQ multiplex PCR, and TCRdb holds only the in-frame ones, with some missing. The table records about 160,000 clones, about 75% of them present only once. This sequence was found in a female donor in good health and CMV-seronegative. The specimen was PBMCs.

The CDR3 nucleotides read TGTGCCAGCAGTTGGGGGACAGGGGGCTACGAGCAGTACTTC. Protein: CASSWGTGGYEQYF. This chain uses TRBV27 with TRBJ2-7; 11 bases are shared with TRBD1. CDR1 and CDR2 (germline): MNHEY, SMNVEV (reference sequence). This CDR3 comprises 14 residues. V dropped 4 bases and J dropped 3; count of bases not matched to a gene: 2.